The 15 T cell receptor beta chains given below trace back to one sample, sequenced in a study of radiotherapy plus CTLA-4 blockade in lung cancer. Data came from immunoSEQ multiplex PCR; TCRdb stores just in-frame clones and leaves some out. Here the sample spans tens of thousands of clones, 78% being singletons. The sequenced sample was peripheral blood, obtained from a patient treated with radiotherapy plus ipilimumab. Every receptor here comes from a human donor with non-small cell lung cancer who had a partial response to radiotherapy plus ipilimumab. Some clones in this sample may be carry-over from other donors' samples.

This clone appeared a few times. The rearrangement links TRBV2 to TRBJ1-6, with 9 bases matching TRBD1. V shed 6 bases and J 6 bases; nucleotides not matched to a gene: 24. The CDR3 has 21 residues. The germline gives CDR1 SNHLY, CDR2 FYNNEI. The CDR3 region is CASSTTGGGQGRELGNSPLHF. The CDR3 DNA sequence: TGTGCCAGCAGCACCACTGGGGGGGGACAGGGAAGGGAGTTAGGTAATTCACCCCTCCACTTT.

The chain carries TRBV7-2 and TRBJ2-2; possible D gene TRBD2, 6 bases. CDR3 length: 15 residues. With 4 bases removed from V and 8 bases from J, the gap between germline ends came to 17 bases. Germline V gives CDR1 SGHTA, CDR2 FQGNSA. The CDR3 reads CASSSGTGLGGELFF. The CDR3 DNA reads as TGTGCCAGCAGCTCCGGGACTGGGCTAGGGGGGGAGCTGTTTTTT.

The J gene is TRBJ1-6, the V gene TRBV18; D is unclear. The CDR3 covers 14 residues. Looked up from germline, CDR1 is KGHSH and CDR2 is LQKENI. Trimming stripped 3 bases from V and 6 bases from J, with 9 bases between. The CDR3 DNA sequence: TGTGCCAGCTCACCGAGGGAGGCTAATTCACCCCTCCACTTT. It specifies CASSPREANSPLHF.

This sequence joins TRBV6-6 and TRBJ2-7; 9 bases match TRBD1. CDR1 and CDR2 (germline): MNHNY, SVGAGI (reference sequence). V lost 5 bases and J lost 2; bases outside the gene matches: 4. The CDR3 length is 14 residues. For the CDR3, the DNA is TGTGCCAGCAGTGGCGGGACAGGGCCCTACGAGCAGTACTTC. It encodes CASSGGTGPYEQYF.

The J gene is TRBJ1-1, the V gene TRBV25-1, with D uncertain. V lost 11 bases to trimming and J lost 3 bases, with 10 bases between them. The CDR3 runs 11 residues. CDR1 is MGHDK, CDR2 SYGVNS, per germline. The CDR3 is CAHVGDTEAFF. The CDR3 bases are TGTGCCCACGTCGGGGACACTGAAGCTTTCTTT.

The rearrangement uses TRBV29-1 and TRBJ2-2, with 8 bases matching TRBD1. V lost 7 bases, J lost 3 bases, and 4 bases stayed unmatched. CDR1 SQVTM and CDR2 ANQGSEA come from the germline V gene. The CDR3 extends over 13 amino acids. The CDR3 DNA reads TGCAGCGCAGTGACAGGGGACACCGGGGAGCTGTTTTTT. It translates to CSAVTGDTGELFF.

The chain uses TRBV15 and TRBJ2-7; TRBD1 agrees at 7 bases. The CDR3 is 15 amino acids. The junction had 13 bases not matched to a gene; V was cut back by 5 bases and J by 6 bases. CDR1 LNHNV and CDR2 YYDKDF come from the germline V gene (reference sequence). The CDR3 protein is CATSPRTGEVSEQYF. As DNA, the CDR3 is TGTGCCACCAGCCCGCGAACAGGGGAAGTTAGCGAGCAGTACTTC.

The rearrangement joins TRBV6-1 to TRBJ1-1; 7 positions agree with TRBD1. The CDR3 loop spans 14 amino acids. J was trimmed by 1 base and V by 6 bases; bases with no gene match: 5. Germline V gene data show CDR1 as MNHNS and CDR2 as SASEGT. CDR3 in amino acids: CASRAGQRNTEAFF. CDR3 coding DNA: TGTGCCAGCAGGGCGGGACAGAGGAACACTGAAGCTTTCTTT.

The chain uses TRBV7-2 and TRBJ2-5, with 9 bases aligning to TRBD1. CDR1 and CDR2 from the germline V gene are SGHTA and FQGNSA. Trimming at V came to 4 bases and at J to 5 bases, leaving 5 bases not matched to a gene. The CDR3 contains 14 residues. CDR3 bases: TGTGCCAGCAGCTCAGGGACAGGGCGGGAGACCCAGTACTTC. Encoded protein: CASSSGTGRETQYF.

V gene TRBV4-3 combines with J gene TRBJ1-4; D unclear. Per germline, CDR1 LGHNA and CDR2 YSLEER. This CDR3 spans 16 amino acids. With 2 bases removed from V and 6 bases from J, the gap between germline ends came to 16 bases. CDR3 sequence: CASSQRSRERDEKLFF. Here the CDR3 DNA reads TGCGCCAGCAGCCAACGTTCGAGGGAGCGGGATGAAAAACTGTTTTTT.

This CDR3 is CASSPSYRDTLYEQYF. The CDR3 DNA is TGTGCCAGCAGCCCTTCTTACCGGGACACACTATACGAGCAGTACTTC. This sequence joins TRBV7-2 and TRBJ2-5, with D perhaps matching TRBD1 (6 bases). The J call is uncertain, as TRBJ2-7 better fits the DNA end. The CDR3 has 16 residues. Germline-derived CDR1 and CDR2 are SGHTA and FQGNSA.

The chain employs TRBV29-1 and TRBJ2-4; 11 bases map to TRBD1. The CDR3 length is 15 residues. J gave up 8 bases and V 8 bases, and 14 bases lay outside the gene matches. Germline-derived CDR1 and CDR2 are SQVTM and ANQGSEA. The DNA of the CDR3 is TGCAGCCTCGGGGGACAGGGGGACCCCAGAGACATTCAGTACTTC. It encodes CSLGGQGDPRDIQYF.

This CDR3 is CASSQFVGGGEKLFF. CDR3 bases: TGCGCCAGCAGTCAATTCGTGGGCGGGGGGGAAAAACTGTTTTTT. The V call is TRBV23-1, the J call TRBJ1-4, with D possibly matching TRBD1 (5 bases). TRBV23-1 counts as an open reading frame of uncertain function. V gave up 1 base and J gave up 8 bases, with 14 bases separating them. This CDR3 is built from 15 residues.

This chain joins TRBV11-2 and TRBJ1-1; TRBD1 agrees at 7 bases. V lost 4 bases and J lost 1; bases outside the gene matches: 3. The CDR3 is 14 residues long. Germline CDR1 is SGHAT and CDR2 is FQNNGV. The CDR3 DNA reads as TGTGCCAGCAGCTCAGACAGGGAGAACACTGAAGCTTTCTTT. It encodes CASSSDRENTEAFF. The full variable domain, completed using reference TRBV11-2 and TRBJ1-1, is EAGVAQSPRYKIIEKRQSVAFWCNPISGHATLYWYQQILGQGPKLLIQFQNNGVVDDSQLPKDRFSAERLKGVDSTLKIQPAKLEDSAVYLCASSSDRENTEAFFGQGTRLTVV.

The chain employs TRBV6-5 and TRBJ2-5; 8 nucleotides agree with TRBD1. The germline V gene encodes CDR1 MNHEY and CDR2 SVGAGI. V was clipped by 5 bases and J by 11 bases; unmatched bases: 13. The CDR3 runs to 14 residues. The CDR3, as DNA: TGTGCCAGCAGTACCCGGGACAGGACGGAAGAGCAGTACTTC. Protein sequence: CASSTRDRTEEQYF.